This record looks at one T cell receptor (beta chain) sequence and its context. Antigen unknown. These data belong to a study of cytomegalovirus exposure and HLA in healthy donors. Primers for the PCR totalled 60 Vbeta and 13 Jbeta. The method was immunoSEQ multiplex PCR; TCRdb's version includes in-frame clones alone and lacks a portion of them. Of some 130,000 clones detected, about 76% appear once; the ten largest clones hold approximately 3%. Germline loops: CDR1 SEHNR, CDR2 FQNEAQ (reference sequence). The CDR3 is made up of 14 amino acids. Trimming removed 4 bases from V and 4 bases from J, with 11 bases in between. Study conclusions and caveats: Among TCR beta chains, those listed as cytomegalovirus-associated numbered roughly 150.

Sequenced sample: PBMCs. This clonotype was obtained from a female donor in good health and CMV-seronegative. The V and J genes are TRBV7-9 and TRBJ1-5; D perhaps matches TRBD1 (6 bases). CDR3 amino acids: CASSSGQPNQPQHF. The CDR3 DNA reads as TGTGCCAGCAGCTCTGGACAGCCGAATCAGCCCCAGCATTTT. The variable domain in full, with the rest retrieved from reference TRBV7-9 and TRBJ1-5, is DTGVSQNPRHKITKRGQNVTFRCDPISEHNRLYWYRQTLGQGPEFLTYFQNEAQLEKSRLLSDRFSAERPKGSFSTLEIQRTEQGDSAMYLCASSSGQPNQPQHFGDGTRLSIL.